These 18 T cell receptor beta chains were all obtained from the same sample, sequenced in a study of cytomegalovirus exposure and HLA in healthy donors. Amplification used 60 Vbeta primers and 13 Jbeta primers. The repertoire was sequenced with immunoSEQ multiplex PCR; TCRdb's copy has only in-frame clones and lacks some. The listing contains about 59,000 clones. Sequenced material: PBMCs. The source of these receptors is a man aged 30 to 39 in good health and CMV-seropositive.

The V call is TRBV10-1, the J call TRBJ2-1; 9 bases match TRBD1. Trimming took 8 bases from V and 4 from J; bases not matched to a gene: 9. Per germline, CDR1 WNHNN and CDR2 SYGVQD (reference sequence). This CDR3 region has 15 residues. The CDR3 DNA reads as TGCGCCAGCTCCCAGGACAGGGGCCGATACAATGAGCAGTTCTTC. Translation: CASSQDRGRYNEQFF.

The CDR3 region is CASSLDPGSDTQYF. In DNA form, the CDR3 reads TGTGCCAGCAGCTTGGATCCGGGATCAGATACGCAGTATTTT. V is TRBV5-4 and J is TRBJ2-3; a possible D gene is TRBD2 (5 bases). Germline loops: CDR1 SGHNT, CDR2 YYREEE (reference sequence). Trimming took 0 bases from V and 4 from J, leaving 9 bases between them. The CDR3 loop spans 14 amino acids.

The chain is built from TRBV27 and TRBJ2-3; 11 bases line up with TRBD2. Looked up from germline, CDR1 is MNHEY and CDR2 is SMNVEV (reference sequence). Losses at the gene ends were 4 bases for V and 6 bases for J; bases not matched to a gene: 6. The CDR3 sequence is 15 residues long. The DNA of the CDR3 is TGTGCCAGCAGTTCCCTAGCGGGGGGTGGGGATACGCAGTATTTT. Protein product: CASSSLAGGGDTQYF.

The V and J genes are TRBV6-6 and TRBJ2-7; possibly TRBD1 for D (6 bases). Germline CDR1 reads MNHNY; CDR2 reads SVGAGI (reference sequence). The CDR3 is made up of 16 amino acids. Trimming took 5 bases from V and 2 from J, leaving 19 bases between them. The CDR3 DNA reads TGTGCCAGCAGTCCGACGGGACACCTGAGCGCCTACGAGCAGTACTTC. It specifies CASSPTGHLSAYEQYF.

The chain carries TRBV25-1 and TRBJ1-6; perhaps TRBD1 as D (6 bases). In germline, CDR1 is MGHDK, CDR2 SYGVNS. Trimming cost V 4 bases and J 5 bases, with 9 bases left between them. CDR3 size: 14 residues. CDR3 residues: CASSAGHNNSPLHF. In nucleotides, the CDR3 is TGTGCCAGCAGTGCGGGACACAATAATTCACCCCTCCACTTT.

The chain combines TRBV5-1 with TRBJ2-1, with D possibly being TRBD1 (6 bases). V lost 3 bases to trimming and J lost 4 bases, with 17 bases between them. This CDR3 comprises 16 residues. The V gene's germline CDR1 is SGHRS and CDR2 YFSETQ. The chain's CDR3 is CASSSFLVTGYNEQFF. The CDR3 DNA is TGCGCCAGCAGCTCTTTCCTTGTAACAGGGTACAATGAGCAGTTCTTC.

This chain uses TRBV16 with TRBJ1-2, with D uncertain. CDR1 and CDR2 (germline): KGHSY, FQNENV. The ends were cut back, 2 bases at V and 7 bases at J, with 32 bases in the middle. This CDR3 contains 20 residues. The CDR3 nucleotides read TGTGCCAGCAGCCAACAGCCCAGCTTCCGGCGCGGCAGACTGGTTGGTGGCTACACCTTC. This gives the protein CASSQQPSFRRGRLVGGYTF.

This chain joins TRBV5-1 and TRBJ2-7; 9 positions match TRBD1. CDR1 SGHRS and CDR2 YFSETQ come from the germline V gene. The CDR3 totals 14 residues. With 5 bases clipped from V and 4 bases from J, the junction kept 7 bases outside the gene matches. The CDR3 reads CASRIRDREYEQYF. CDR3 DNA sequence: TGCGCCAGCAGAATCCGGGACAGGGAGTACGAGCAGTACTTC.

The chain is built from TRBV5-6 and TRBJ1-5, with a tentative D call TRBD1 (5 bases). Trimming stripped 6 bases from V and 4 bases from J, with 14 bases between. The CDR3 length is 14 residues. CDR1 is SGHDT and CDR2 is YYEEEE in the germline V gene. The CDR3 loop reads CASTDRRANQPQHF. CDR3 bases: TGTGCCAGCACCGACCGCAGGGCTAATCAGCCCCAGCATTTT.

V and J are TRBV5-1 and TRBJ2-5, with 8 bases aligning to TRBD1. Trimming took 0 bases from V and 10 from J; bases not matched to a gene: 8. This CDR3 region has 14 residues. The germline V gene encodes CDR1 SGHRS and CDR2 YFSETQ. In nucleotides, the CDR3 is TGCGCCAGCAGCTTGGCCAGGGGGCATGGGAACCAGTACTTC. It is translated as CASSLARGHGNQYF. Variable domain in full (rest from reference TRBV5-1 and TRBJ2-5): KAGVTQTPRYLIKTRGQQVTLSCSPISGHRSVSWYQQTPGQGLQFLFEYFSETQRNKGNFPGRFSGRQFSNSRSEMNVSTLELGDSALYLCASSLARGHGNQYFGPGTRLLVL.

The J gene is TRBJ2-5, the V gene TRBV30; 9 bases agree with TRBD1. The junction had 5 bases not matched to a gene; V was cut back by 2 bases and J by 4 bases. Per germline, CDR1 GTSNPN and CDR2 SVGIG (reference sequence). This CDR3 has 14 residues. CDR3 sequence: CAWSKGQGRETQYF. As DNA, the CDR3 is TGTGCCTGGAGTAAAGGACAGGGGCGAGAGACCCAGTACTTC.

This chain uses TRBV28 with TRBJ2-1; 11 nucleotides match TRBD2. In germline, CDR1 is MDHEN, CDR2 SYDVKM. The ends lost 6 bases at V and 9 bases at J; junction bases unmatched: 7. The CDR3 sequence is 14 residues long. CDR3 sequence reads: CASSGTSGLGEQFF. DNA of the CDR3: TGTGCCAGCAGCGGGACTAGCGGCTTGGGTGAGCAGTTCTTC.

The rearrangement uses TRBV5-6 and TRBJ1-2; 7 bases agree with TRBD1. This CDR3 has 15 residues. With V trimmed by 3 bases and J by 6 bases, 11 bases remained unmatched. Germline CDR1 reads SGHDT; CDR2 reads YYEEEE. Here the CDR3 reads CASSWGNRGWDGYTF. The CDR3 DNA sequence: TGTGCCAGCAGCTGGGGAAACAGGGGATGGGATGGCTACACCTTC.

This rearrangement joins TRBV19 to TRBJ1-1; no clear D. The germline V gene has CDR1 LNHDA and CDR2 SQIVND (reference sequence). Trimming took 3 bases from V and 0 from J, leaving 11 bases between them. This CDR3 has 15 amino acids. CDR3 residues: CASSISEEMNTEAFF. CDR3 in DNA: TGTGCCAGTAGTATTTCGGAGGAAATGAACACTGAAGCTTTCTTT.

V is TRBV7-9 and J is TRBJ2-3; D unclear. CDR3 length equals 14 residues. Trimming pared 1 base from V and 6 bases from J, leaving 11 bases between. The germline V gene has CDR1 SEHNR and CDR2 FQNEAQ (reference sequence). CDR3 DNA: TGTGCCAGCAGCTTAGATCGGTATCCGGATACGCAGTATTTT. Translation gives CASSLDRYPDTQYF.

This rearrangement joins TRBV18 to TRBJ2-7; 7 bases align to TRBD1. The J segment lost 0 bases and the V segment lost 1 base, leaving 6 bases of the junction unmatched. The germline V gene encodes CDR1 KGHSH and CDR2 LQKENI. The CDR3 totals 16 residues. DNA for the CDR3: TGTGCCAGCTCACCACGGGGACAGTCGAGCTCCTACGAGCAGTACTTC. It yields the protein CASSPRGQSSSYEQYF.

This CDR3 is CASSTYGTSGRNEQFF. CDR3 nucleotides: TGCGCCAGCAGCACCTACGGGACTAGCGGGAGAAATGAGCAGTTCTTC. J is TRBJ2-1 and V is TRBV4-1; 14 positions match TRBD2. The CDR3 loop spans 16 amino acids. The trim removed 5 bases at V and 7 bases at J, leaving 7 bases unmatched. CDR1 and CDR2 (germline): MGHRA, YSYEKL.

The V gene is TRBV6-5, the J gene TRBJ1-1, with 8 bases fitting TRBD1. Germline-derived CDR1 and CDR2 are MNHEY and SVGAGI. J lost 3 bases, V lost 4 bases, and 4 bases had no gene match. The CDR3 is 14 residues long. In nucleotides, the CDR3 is TGTGCCAGCAGTTTCGGACAGGGCGACACTGAAGCTTTCTTT. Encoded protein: CASSFGQGDTEAFF.